The rows below give T cell receptor beta chains drawn from one sample of a study of blood T cell repertoires in COVID-19. Data came from immunoSEQ multiplex PCR; TCRdb stores just in-frame clones and leaves some out. Here the sample spans tens of thousands of clones, around 89% being singletons. Sequencing was carried out using peripheral blood. The receptors come from a man between 60 and 75 years old with acute or convalescent COVID-19. Each CDR3 is given with its conserved first and last residue. Fields, in order: CDR3 length, J gene, V gene, clone size, D gene, CDR3 DNA, CDR3 protein. The D gene is left open where the match is weak. Where a row states a size, it is once, few, many or the class of an expanded clone; other rows omit it.

length: 17
J: TRBJ1-1
V: TRBV7-8
size: -
D: -
DNA: TGTGCCAGCAGCTTAGACAGGCGGGGGGTTATGAACACTGAAGCTTTCTTT
CDR3: CASSLDRRGVMNTEAFF

length: 17
J: TRBJ2-3
V: TRBV3-1/TRBV3-2
size: -
D: -
DNA: TGTGCCAGCAGCCCCAGAGACAGGTCCGGGGCCCTCACCTCTCGGTATTTT
CDR3: CASSPRDRSGALTSRYF

length: 15
J: TRBJ1-2
V: TRBV13
size: -
D: -
DNA: TGTGCCAGCAGCTTACTCTCGCGTGTTAGATATGGCTACACCTTC
CDR3: CASSLLSRVRYGYTF

length: 14
J: TRBJ2-5
V: TRBV7-9
size: once
D: -
DNA: TGTGCCAGCAGCTTAGGACTTTCGGGGGAGACCCAGTACTTC
CDR3: CASSLGLSGETQYF

length: 14
J: TRBJ2-2
V: TRBV19
size: -
D: -
DNA: TGTGCCAGTAGTATAGCCAGATGGACCGGGGAGCTGTTTTTT
CDR3: CASSIARWTGELFF

length: 16
J: TRBJ2-2
V: TRBV5-1
size: -
D: -
DNA: TGCGCCAGCAGCTTGGGAGTGAATTTAAACACCGGGGAGCTGTTTTTT
CDR3: CASSLGVNLNTGELFF

length: 14
J: TRBJ1-1
V: TRBV7-9
size: few
D: -
DNA: TGTGCCAGCAGTCGTCAGGGGTCCAACACTGAAGCTTTCTTT
CDR3: CASSRQGSNTEAFF

length: 13
J: TRBJ2-7
V: TRBV19
size: -
D: -
DNA: TGTGCCAGTAGTAACAGGGAACCCTACGAGCAGTACTTC
CDR3: CASSNREPYEQYF

length: 16
J: TRBJ2-7
V: TRBV28
size: few
D: -
DNA: TGTGCCAGCAGTTTTAGTTTAGTCAGGCTCTCCTACGAGCAGTACTTC
CDR3: CASSFSLVRLSYEQYF

length: 13
J: TRBJ1-2
V: TRBV6-4
size: -
D: -
DNA: TGTGCCAGCAGTGGAGGACTGTTGGATGGCTACACCTTC
CDR3: CASSGGLLDGYTF

length: 16
J: TRBJ2-3
V: TRBV9
size: -
D: TRBD2
DNA: TGTGCCAGCAGCTCCGTAGCGGGGGTCCACACAGATACGCAGTATTTT
CDR3: CASSSVAGVHTDTQYF

length: 13
J: TRBJ1-2
V: TRBV6-6
size: -
D: -
DNA: TGTGCCAGCAGTACGGGAGAGATCTATGGCTACACCTTC
CDR3: CASSTGEIYGYTF

length: 13
J: TRBJ1-2
V: TRBV5-6
size: -
D: -
DNA: TGTGCCAGCAGCCCTACGGTGCCTCAGGACTACACCTTC
CDR3: CASSPTVPQDYTF

length: 15
J: TRBJ1-6
V: TRBV6-5
size: -
D: -
DNA: TGTGCCAGCAGTTACTCTAACAGCTATAATTCACCCCTCCACTTT
CDR3: CASSYSNSYNSPLHF

length: 14
J: TRBJ1-5
V: TRBV4-2
size: -
D: TRBD1
DNA: TGTGCCAGCAGCCAAACAGGACAGGGACAGCCCCAGCATTTT
CDR3: CASSQTGQGQPQHF

length: 13
J: TRBJ2-3
V: TRBV9
size: -
D: -
DNA: TGTGCCAGCAGCGTAAGTAACTCAGATACGCAGTATTTT
CDR3: CASSVSNSDTQYF

length: 14
J: TRBJ2-3
V: TRBV5-1
size: once
D: TRBD2
DNA: TGCGCAACCCAAGGACTAGATGGTTCAGATACGCAGTATTTT
CDR3: CATQGLDGSDTQYF

length: 13
J: TRBJ1-1
V: TRBV2
size: -
D: -
DNA: TGTGCCAGCAGTGCGGCAGGGAACACTGAAGCTTTCTTT
CDR3: CASSAAGNTEAFF

length: 14
J: TRBJ1-5
V: TRBV3-1/TRBV3-2
size: -
D: -
DNA: TGTGCCAGCAGCCATGGGACATGGCATCAGCCCCAGCATTTT
CDR3: CASSHGTWHQPQHF

length: 14
J: TRBJ1-6
V: TRBV7-8
size: -
D: TRBD1
DNA: TGTGCCAGCAGCTTAGGGGACAGGAATTCACCCCTCCACTTT
CDR3: CASSLGDRNSPLHF

length: 14
J: TRBJ1-1
V: TRBV19
size: -
D: -
DNA: TGTGCCAGTCAATCAGGGCCTACGAGGAGTGAAGCTTTCTTT
CDR3: CASQSGPTRSEAFF

length: 14
J: TRBJ1-2
V: TRBV6-5
size: -
D: -
DNA: TGTGCCAGCAGTTATGGGGAGCAGAGTAATGGCTACACCTTC
CDR3: CASSYGEQSNGYTF

length: 12
J: TRBJ1-5
V: TRBV7-9
size: -
D: -
DNA: TGTGCCAGCAGCTTAGTGGACGGGGCCCAGCATTTT
CDR3: CASSLVDGAQHF

length: 12
J: TRBJ1-2
V: TRBV30
size: -
D: -
DNA: TGTGCCTGGAACAGGGTGAGCTATGGCTACACCTTC
CDR3: CAWNRVSYGYTF

length: 12
J: TRBJ1-3
V: TRBV4-1
size: -
D: TRBD1
DNA: TGCGCCAGCAGGGGACAGGGAAACACCATATATTTT
CDR3: CASRGQGNTIYF

length: 14
J: TRBJ2-7
V: TRBV2
size: few
D: TRBD1
DNA: TGTGCCAGCAGGGGACAGGGGAACTCCTACGAGCAGTACTTC
CDR3: CASRGQGNSYEQYF

length: 14
J: TRBJ1-1
V: TRBV4-2
size: -
D: -
DNA: TGTGCCAGCAGCCAACAAAAAAGGGGCACTGAAGCTTTCTTT
CDR3: CASSQQKRGTEAFF

length: 16
J: TRBJ1-5
V: TRBV4-1
size: once
D: -
DNA: TGCGCCAGCAAACCGGGTCCCCTGCAGGGGAATCAGCCCCAGCATTTT
CDR3: CASKPGPLQGNQPQHF

length: 14
J: TRBJ1-5
V: TRBV12-5
size: -
D: -
DNA: TGTGCTAGTGGCCCGGCGGGGAAGGACCAGCCCCAGCATTTT
CDR3: CASGPAGKDQPQHF

length: 11
J: TRBJ1-4
V: TRBV20-1
size: -
D: -
DNA: TGCAGTTACGGGATAGGTGAAAAACTGTTTTTT
CDR3: CSYGIGEKLFF

length: 16
J: TRBJ1-4
V: TRBV7-2
size: -
D: -
DNA: TGTGCCAGCAGCTTGTTCAGGGCTGCAACTAATGAAAAACTGTTTTTT
CDR3: CASSLFRAATNEKLFF

length: 14
J: TRBJ1-1
V: TRBV5-1
size: -
D: TRBD1
DNA: TGCGCCAGCAGCGGCGGACAGGGGGCCGGTGAAGCTTTCTTT
CDR3: CASSGGQGAGEAFF

length: 12
J: TRBJ2-1
V: TRBV24-1
size: once
D: -
DNA: TGTGCCACCAGTGATTTAGCCTCTGAGCAGTTCTTC
CDR3: CATSDLASEQFF

length: 14
J: TRBJ2-3
V: TRBV5-6
size: once
D: TRBD2
DNA: TGTGCCAGCTTGGGTAGCGGGGGGGCAGATACGCAGTATTTT
CDR3: CASLGSGGADTQYF

length: 16
J: TRBJ1-4
V: TRBV4-1
size: -
D: -
DNA: TGCGCCAGCAGCCAAGTGGGGCCTTTCGCTAATGAAAAACTGTTTTTT
CDR3: CASSQVGPFANEKLFF

length: 15
J: TRBJ2-7
V: TRBV6-5
size: -
D: -
DNA: TGTGCCAGCACCCAGTACCCGGGGTCGTCCTACGAGCAGTACTTC
CDR3: CASTQYPGSSYEQYF

length: 13
J: TRBJ1-1
V: TRBV6-4
size: few
D: TRBD1
DNA: TGTGCCAGCAGACAGGGGGTGAACACTGAAGCTTTCTTT
CDR3: CASRQGVNTEAFF

length: 14
J: TRBJ1-6
V: TRBV9
size: -
D: -
DNA: TGTGCCAGCAGCGTAGGGACAGTAAATTCACCCCTCCACTTT
CDR3: CASSVGTVNSPLHF

length: 16
J: TRBJ2-1
V: TRBV14
size: -
D: TRBD2
DNA: TGTGCCAGCAGCCAAATCGAACTAGCGGCCTCTGATGAGCAGTTCTTC
CDR3: CASSQIELAASDEQFF

length: 14
J: TRBJ1-5
V: TRBV5-1
size: -
D: TRBD1
DNA: TGCGCCAGCAGCATCGACAGGGGGGGTCAGCCCCAGCATTTT
CDR3: CASSIDRGGQPQHF